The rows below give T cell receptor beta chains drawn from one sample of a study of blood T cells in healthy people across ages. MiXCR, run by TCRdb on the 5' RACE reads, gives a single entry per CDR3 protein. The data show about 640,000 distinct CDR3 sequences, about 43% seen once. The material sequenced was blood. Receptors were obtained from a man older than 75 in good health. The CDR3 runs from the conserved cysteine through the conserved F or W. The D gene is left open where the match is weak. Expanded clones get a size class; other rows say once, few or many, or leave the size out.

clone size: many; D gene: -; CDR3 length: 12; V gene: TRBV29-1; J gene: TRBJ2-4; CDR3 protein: CSARDNKNIQYF; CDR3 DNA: TGCAGCGCCCGGGACAACAAAAACATTCAGTACTTC
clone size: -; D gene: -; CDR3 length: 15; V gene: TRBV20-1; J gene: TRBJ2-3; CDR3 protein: CSARDRWTSTDTQYF; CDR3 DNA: TGCAGTGCTAGAGATCGCTGGACTAGCACAGATACGCAGTATTTT
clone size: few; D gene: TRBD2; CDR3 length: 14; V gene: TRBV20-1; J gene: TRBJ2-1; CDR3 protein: CSAPRGGSRNEQFF; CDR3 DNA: TGCAGTGCCCCCCGCGGGGGTTCTCGCAATGAGCAGTTCTTC
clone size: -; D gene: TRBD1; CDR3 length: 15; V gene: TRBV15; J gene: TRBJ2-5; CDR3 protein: CATKASGTGEETQYF; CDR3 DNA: TGTGCCACCAAGGCTTCAGGGACAGGGGAAGAGACCCAGTACTTC
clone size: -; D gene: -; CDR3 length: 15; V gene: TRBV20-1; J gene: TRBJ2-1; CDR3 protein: CSARGPGYGNNEQFF; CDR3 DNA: TGCAGTGCTAGGGGTCCGGGCTATGGAAACAATGAGCAGTTCTTC
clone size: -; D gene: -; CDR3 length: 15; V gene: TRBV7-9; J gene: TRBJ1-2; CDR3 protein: CASSLAGQNLYGYTF; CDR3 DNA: TGTGCCAGCAGCTTAGCGGGTCAGAATCTCTATGGCTACACCTTC
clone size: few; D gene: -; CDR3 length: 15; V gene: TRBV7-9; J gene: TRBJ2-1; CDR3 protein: CASSRSQTVGDEQFF; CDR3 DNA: TGTGCCAGCAGCAGATCGCAGACAGTCGGCGATGAGCAGTTCTTC
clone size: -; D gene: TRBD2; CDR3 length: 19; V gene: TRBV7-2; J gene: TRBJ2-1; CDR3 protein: CASSLGRKVAGGSYNEQFF; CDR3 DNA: TGTGCCAGCAGCTTAGGGCGAAAGGTAGCGGGGGGATCCTACAATGAGCAGTTCTTC
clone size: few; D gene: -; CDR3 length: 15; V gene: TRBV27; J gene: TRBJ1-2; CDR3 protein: CASSKRSELGYGYTF; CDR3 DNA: TGTGCCAGCAGCAAAAGATCTGAACTCGGCTATGGCTACACCTTC
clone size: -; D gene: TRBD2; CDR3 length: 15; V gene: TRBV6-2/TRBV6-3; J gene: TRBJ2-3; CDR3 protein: CASSLTSGATDTQYF; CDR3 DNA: TGTGCCAGCAGCCTTACTAGCGGGGCCACAGATACGCAGTATTTT
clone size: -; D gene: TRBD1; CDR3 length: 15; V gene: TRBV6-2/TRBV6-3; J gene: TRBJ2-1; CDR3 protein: CASSYTGTGRYEQFF; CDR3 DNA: TGTGCCAGCAGTTACACGGGGACAGGTAGATATGAGCAGTTCTTC
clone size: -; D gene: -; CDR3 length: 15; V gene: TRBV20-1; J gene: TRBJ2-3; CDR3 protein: CSTRLVLGRTDTQYF; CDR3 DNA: TGCAGTACAAGACTTGTCTTGGGACGCACAGATACGCAGTATTTT
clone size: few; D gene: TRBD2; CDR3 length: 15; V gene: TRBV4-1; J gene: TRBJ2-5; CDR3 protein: CASSRLGLAQETQYF; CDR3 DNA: TGCGCCAGCAGCCGTTTAGGACTAGCCCAAGAGACCCAGTACTTC
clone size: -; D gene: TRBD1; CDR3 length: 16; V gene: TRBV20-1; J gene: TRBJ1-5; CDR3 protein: CSARTTYGTDIRSQHF; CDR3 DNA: TGCAGTGCTAGGACTACATACGGGACAGACATTAGATCGCAGCATTTT
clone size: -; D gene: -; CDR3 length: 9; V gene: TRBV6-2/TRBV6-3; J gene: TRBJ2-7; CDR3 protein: CASPTEQYF; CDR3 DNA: TGTGCCAGCCCAACCGAGCAGTACTTC